This T cell receptor beta chain emerged from a study of blood T cells in healthy people across ages. A note on this clonotype: Its target is unknown.

It was with a sample-barcoded 5' primer and a J-beta primer mix that a second PCR of roughly 7 to 11 cycles was run. Every cDNA molecule bore a tag from a template-switch adaptor containing 12 random nucleotides. TCRdb recomputed calls from the 5' RACE reads with MiXCR, one row per CDR3 protein. Among about 830,000 distinct CDR3 sequences listed, 62% were seen once. Study results and caveats: A roughly linear age-dependent decrease characterized TCR beta diversity per million T cells.

V was pared by 2 bases and J by 5 bases, with 19 bases between. The CDR3 length is 17 residues. Germline V CDR1 and CDR2: KGHSH, LQKENI. The study recruited healthy Caucasian donors from Russia who were aged about 6 to 90. Samples each had at least 5 micrograms of total RNA extracted. Sequenced input: blood. The V call is TRBV18, the J call TRBJ2-1, with unresolved D. This sequence was found in a man aged 30 to 45 in good health. The CDR3 spells CASSPFDKGLKNNEQFF. CDR3 sequence (DNA): TGTGCCAGCTCACCATTCGATAAGGGCTTGAAAAACAATGAGCAGTTCTTC.